The present T cell receptor beta chain was sequenced within a study of blood T cell repertoires in COVID-19. This clone showed up just once. The CDR3 consists of 14 residues. With 2 bases clipped from V and 8 bases from J, the junction kept 8 bases outside the gene matches. Germline V gene lookup returns CDR1 SGHDN and CDR2 FVKESK. Only in-frame clones appear in the TCRdb table, and some are missing; sequencing was by immunoSEQ multiplex PCR. The top ten clones hold around 2.2% of a sample with a few hundred thousand clones, about nine tenths of them seen once. The chain uses TRBV14 and TRBJ1-2; 7 bases are shared with TRBD1. Source material: peripheral blood. This sequence was found in a man younger than 40 who had recovered from COVID-19. The CDR3 nucleotides read TGTGCCAGCAGCCAAATGAACAGGGGCAAGGGCTACACCTTC. Amino acids: CASSQMNRGKGYTF.